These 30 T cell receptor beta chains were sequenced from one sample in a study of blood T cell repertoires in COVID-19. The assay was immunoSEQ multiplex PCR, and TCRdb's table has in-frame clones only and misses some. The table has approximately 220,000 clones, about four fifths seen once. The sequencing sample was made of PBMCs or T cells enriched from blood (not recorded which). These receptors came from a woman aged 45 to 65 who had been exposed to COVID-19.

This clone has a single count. CDR3 in DNA: TGTGCCAGCAGGTTCGGACAGGGAGTGATGAACACTGAAGCTTTCTTT. It specifies CASRFGQGVMNTEAFF. The J gene is TRBJ1-1, the V gene TRBV5-4; 8 bases match TRBD1. J was trimmed by 0 bases and V by 5 bases; bases with no gene match: 9. Germline-derived CDR1 and CDR2 are SGHNT and YYREEE (reference sequence). CDR3 length: 16 residues. The full variable domain, its missing parts supplied by reference TRBV5-4 and TRBJ1-1, is ETGVTQSPTHLIKTRGQQVTLRCSSQSGHNTVSWYQQALGQGPQFIFQYYREEENGRGNFPPRFSGLQFPNYSSELNVNALELDDSALYLCASRFGQGVMNTEAFFGQGTRLTVV.

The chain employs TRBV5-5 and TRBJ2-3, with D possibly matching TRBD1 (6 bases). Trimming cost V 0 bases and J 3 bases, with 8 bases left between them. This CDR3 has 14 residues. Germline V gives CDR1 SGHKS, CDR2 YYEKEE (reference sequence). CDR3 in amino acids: CASSLEGQTDTQYF. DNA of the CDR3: TGTGCCAGCAGCTTGGAAGGACAGACAGATACGCAGTATTTT.

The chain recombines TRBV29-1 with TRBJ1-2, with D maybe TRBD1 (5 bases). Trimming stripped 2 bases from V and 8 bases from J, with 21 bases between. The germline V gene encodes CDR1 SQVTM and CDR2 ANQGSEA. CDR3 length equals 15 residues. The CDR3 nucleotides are TGCAGCGTTGAAAATTCTGACAGCGCGCAAGGGGGCTACACCTTC. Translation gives CSVENSDSAQGGYTF.

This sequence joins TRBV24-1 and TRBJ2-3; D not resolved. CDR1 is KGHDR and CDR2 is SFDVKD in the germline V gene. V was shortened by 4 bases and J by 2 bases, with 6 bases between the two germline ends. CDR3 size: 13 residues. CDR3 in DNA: TGTGCCACCAGTGACCTAATCACAGATACGCAGTATTTT. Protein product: CATSDLITDTQYF.

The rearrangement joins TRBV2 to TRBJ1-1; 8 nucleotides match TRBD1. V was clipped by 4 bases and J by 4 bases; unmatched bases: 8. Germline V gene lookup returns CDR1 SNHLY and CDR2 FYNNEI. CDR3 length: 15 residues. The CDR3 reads CASSASTGGATEAFF. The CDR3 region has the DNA TGTGCCAGCAGTGCAAGTACAGGGGGGGCCACTGAAGCTTTCTTT.

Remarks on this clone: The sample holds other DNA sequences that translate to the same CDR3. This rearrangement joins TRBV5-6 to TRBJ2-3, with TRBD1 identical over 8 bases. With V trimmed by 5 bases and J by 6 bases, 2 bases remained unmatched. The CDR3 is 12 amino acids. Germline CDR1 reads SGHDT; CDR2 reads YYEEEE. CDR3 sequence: CASRTGADTQYF. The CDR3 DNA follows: TGTGCCAGCAGGACAGGGGCCGATACGCAGTATTTT.

The CDR3 bases are TGCGCCAGCAGTGTGACAGGGTGGGAATACGAGCAGTACTTC. This translates into CASSVTGWEYEQYF. This rearrangement joins TRBV10-1 to TRBJ2-7, with TRBD1 matching over 7 bases. Trimming took 4 bases from V and 4 from J; bases not matched to a gene: 7. The CDR3 loop spans 14 amino acids. CDR1 WNHNN and CDR2 SYGVQD come from the germline V gene (reference sequence).

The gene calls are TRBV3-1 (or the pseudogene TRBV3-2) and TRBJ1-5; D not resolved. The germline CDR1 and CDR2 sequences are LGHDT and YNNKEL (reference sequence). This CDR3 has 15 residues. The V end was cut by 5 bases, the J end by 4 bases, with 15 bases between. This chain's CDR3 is CASSSGSGQNQPQHF. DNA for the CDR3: TGTGCCAGCAGCTCCGGGTCCGGCCAGAATCAGCCCCAGCATTTT.

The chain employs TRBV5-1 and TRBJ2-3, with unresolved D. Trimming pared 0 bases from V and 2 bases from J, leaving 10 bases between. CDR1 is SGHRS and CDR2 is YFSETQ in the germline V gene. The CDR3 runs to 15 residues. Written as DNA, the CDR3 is TGCGCCAGCAGCTTGGCCCTGTCCTACACAGATACGCAGTATTTT. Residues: CASSLALSYTDTQYF.

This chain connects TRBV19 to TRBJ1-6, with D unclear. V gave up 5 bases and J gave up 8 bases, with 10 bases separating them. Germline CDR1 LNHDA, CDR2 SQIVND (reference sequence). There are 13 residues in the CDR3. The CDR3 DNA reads TGTGCCAGTAGTGAAATACTGGATTCACCCCTCCACTTT. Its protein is CASSEILDSPLHF. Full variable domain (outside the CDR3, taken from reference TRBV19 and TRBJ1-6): DGGITQSPKYLFRKEGQNVTLSCEQNLNHDAMYWYRQDPGQGLRLIYYSQIVNDFQKGDIAEGYSVSREKKESFPLTVTSAQKNPTAFYLCASSEILDSPLHFGNGTRLTVT.

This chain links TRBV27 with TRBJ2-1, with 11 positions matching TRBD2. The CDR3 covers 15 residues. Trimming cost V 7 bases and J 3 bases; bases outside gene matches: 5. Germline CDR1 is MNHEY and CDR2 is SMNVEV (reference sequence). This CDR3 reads CASTAGTSGYNEQFF. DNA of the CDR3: TGTGCCAGCACCGCCGGGACTAGCGGCTACAATGAGCAGTTCTTC.

CDR3 bases: TGTGCCAGCAGCCACCAAGGACAGGGCCTCAATCAGCCCCAGCATTTT. This encodes CASSHQGQGLNQPQHF. The rearrangement links TRBV3-1 (or the pseudogene TRBV3-2) to TRBJ1-5; the match to TRBD1 covers 8 bases. The CDR3 has 16 residues. From germline, CDR1 is LGHDT and CDR2 YNNKEL (reference sequence). V was clipped by 3 bases and J by 3 bases; unmatched bases: 7.

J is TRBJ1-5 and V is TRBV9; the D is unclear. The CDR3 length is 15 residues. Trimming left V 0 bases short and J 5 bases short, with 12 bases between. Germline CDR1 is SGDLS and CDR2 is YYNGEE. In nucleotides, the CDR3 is TGTGCCAGCAGCGTAGATCCGGGAGGTGATCAGCCCCAGCATTTT. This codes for CASSVDPGGDQPQHF.

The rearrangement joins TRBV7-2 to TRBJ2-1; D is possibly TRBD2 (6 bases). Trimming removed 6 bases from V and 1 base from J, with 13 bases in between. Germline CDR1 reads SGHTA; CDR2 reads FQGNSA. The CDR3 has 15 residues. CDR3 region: CASRDRDSSYNEQFF. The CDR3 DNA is TGTGCCAGCAGAGACCGGGACTCGTCCTACAATGAGCAGTTCTTC.

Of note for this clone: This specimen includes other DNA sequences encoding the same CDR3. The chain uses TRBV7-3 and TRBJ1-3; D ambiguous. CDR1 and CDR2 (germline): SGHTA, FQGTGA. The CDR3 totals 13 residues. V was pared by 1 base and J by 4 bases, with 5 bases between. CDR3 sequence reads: CASSLSGGNTIYF. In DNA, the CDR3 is TGTGCCAGCAGCTTAAGTGGCGGAAACACCATATATTTT.

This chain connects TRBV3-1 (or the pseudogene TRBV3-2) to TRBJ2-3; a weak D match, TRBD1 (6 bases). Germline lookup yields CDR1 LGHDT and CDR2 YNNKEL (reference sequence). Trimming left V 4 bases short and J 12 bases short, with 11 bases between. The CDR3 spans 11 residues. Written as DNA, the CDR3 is TGTGCCAGCAGCCCCCGGACAGCCCAGTATTTT. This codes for CASSPRTAQYF.

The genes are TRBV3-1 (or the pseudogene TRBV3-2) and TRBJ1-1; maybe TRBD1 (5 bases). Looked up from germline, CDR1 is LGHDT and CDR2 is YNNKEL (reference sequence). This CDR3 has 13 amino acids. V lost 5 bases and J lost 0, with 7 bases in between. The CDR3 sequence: CASSSTVNTEAFF. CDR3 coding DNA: TGTGCCAGCAGCTCGACAGTGAACACTGAAGCTTTCTTT.

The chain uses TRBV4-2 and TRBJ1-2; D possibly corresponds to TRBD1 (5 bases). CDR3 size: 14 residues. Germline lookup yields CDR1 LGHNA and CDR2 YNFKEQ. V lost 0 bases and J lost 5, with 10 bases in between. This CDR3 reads CASSQDWAGYGYTF. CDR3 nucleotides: TGTGCCAGCAGCCAAGATTGGGCAGGGTATGGCTACACCTTC.

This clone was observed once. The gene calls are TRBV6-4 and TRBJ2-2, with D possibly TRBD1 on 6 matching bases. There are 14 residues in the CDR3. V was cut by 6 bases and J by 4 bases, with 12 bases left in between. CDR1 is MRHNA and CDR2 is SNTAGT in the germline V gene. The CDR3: CASSRDTITGELFF. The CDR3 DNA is TGTGCCAGCAGCCGGGACACAATCACCGGGGAGCTGTTTTTT.

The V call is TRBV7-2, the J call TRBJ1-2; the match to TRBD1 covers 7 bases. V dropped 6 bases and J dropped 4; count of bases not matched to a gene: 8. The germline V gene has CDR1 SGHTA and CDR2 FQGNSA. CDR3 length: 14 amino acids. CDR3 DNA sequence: TGTGCCAGCAGGCGGGACAGAAGATTCTATGGCTACACCTTC. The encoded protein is CASRRDRRFYGYTF. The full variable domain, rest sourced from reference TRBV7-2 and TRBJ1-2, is GAGVSQSPSNKVTEKGKDVELRCDPISGHTALYWYRQSLGQGLEFLIYFQGNSAPDKSGLPSDRFSAERTGGSVSTLTIQRTQQEDSAVYLCASRRDRRFYGYTFGSGTRLTVV.

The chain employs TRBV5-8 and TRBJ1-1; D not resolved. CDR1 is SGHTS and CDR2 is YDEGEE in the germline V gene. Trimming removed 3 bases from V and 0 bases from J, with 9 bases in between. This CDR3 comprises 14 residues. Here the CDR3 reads CASSSSRLNTEAFF. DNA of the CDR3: TGTGCCAGCAGCTCGAGCCGGTTGAACACTGAAGCTTTCTTT.

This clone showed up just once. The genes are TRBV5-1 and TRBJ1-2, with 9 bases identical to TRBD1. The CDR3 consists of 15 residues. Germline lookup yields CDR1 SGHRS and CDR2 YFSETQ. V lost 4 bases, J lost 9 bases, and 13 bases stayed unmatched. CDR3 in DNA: TGCGCCAGCAGCCCCCCGACAGGGGGAGGTTTGAGCTACACCTTC. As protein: CASSPPTGGGLSYTF.

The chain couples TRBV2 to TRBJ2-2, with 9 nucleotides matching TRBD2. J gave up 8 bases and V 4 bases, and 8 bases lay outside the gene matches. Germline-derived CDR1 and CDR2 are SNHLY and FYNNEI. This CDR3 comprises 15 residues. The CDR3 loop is CASSGGLAGRGELFF. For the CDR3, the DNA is TGTGCCAGCAGTGGAGGTCTAGCGGGGCGGGGGGAGCTGTTTTTT.

Written as DNA, the CDR3 is TGTGCCAGCAGTGGACGGCAGGCTGTAGAGGAAAAACTGTTTTTT. It yields the protein CASSGRQAVEEKLFF. This rearrangement joins TRBV6-4 to TRBJ1-4; D call uncertain. This CDR3 is built from 15 residues. The V gene lost 4 bases and the J gene lost 8 bases, with 17 bases spanning the gap. Per the germline V gene, CDR1 is MRHNA and CDR2 is SNTAGT.

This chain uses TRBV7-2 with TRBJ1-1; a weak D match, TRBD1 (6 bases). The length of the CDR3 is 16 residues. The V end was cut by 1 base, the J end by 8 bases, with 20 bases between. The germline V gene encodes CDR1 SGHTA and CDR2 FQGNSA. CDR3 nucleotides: TGTGCCAGCAGCTTAGATGGTATCGGCAGGGGATCGGAAGCTTTCTTT. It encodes CASSLDGIGRGSEAFF. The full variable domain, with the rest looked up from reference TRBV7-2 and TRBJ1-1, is GAGVSQSPSNKVTEKGKDVELRCDPISGHTALYWYRQSLGQGLEFLIYFQGNSAPDKSGLPSDRFSAERTGGSVSTLTIQRTQQEDSAVYLCASSLDGIGRGSEAFFGQGTRLTVV.

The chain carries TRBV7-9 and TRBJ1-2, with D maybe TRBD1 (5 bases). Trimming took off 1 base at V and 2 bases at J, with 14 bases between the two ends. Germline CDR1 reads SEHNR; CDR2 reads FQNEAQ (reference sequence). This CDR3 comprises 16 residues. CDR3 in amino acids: CASSLVPQGRNYGYTF. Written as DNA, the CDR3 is TGTGCCAGCAGCTTAGTTCCGCAGGGTCGCAACTATGGCTACACCTTC.

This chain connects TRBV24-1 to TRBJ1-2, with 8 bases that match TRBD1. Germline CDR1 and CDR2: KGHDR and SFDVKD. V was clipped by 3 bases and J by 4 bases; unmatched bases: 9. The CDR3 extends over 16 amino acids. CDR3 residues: CATSDAGGQGGYGYTF. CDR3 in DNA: TGTGCCACCAGTGATGCTGGAGGACAGGGAGGCTATGGCTACACCTTC.

For the CDR3, the DNA is TGTGCCATCAGTGGGGACAGGGGCCAGTCTGGCTACACCTTC. Translating it yields CAISGDRGQSGYTF. The chain employs TRBV10-3 and TRBJ1-2; 10 bases match TRBD1. Germline assignment: CDR1 ENHRY and CDR2 SYGVKD. This CDR3 has 14 amino acids. The trim removed 4 bases at V and 7 bases at J, leaving 6 bases unmatched.

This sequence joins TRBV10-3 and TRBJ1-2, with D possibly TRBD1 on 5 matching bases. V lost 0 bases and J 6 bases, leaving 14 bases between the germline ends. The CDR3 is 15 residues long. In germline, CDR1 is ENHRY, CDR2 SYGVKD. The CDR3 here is CAISESMWGRHGYTF. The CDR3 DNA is TGTGCCATCAGTGAGTCGATGTGGGGGAGGCATGGCTACACCTTC.

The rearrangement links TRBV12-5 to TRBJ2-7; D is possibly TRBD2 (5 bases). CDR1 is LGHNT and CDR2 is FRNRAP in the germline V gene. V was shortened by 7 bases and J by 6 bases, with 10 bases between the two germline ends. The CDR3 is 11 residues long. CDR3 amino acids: CASDLGSEQYF. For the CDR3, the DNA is TGTGCTAGTGACCTTGGGAGCGAGCAGTACTTC.